One and the same sample provided the 21 T cell receptor beta chains below, sequenced in a study of Graves' ophthalmopathy and Graves' hyperthyroidism. Amplified material comprised TCR beta CDR3 regions derived from RNA transcripts. RT-PCR in the first round used HTBI primers; a second-round multiplex PCR followed. TCRdb reanalysed the multiplex PCR reads using MiXCR and keeps one entry per CDR3 protein. The table has hundreds of thousands of distinct CDR3 sequences, roughly 40% seen once. The sample taken for sequencing was peripheral blood. Receptor source: an adult man with Graves' ophthalmopathy.

The genes are TRBV20-1 and TRBJ2-3; TRBD2 is a possible D gene (5 bases). Looked up from germline, CDR1 is DFQATT and CDR2 is SNEGSKA (reference sequence). CDR3 length: 14 residues. Deletions cut 1 base from V and 2 bases from J, with 10 bases between. The CDR3 is CSARGLALTDTQYF. DNA for the CDR3: TGCAGTGCTAGAGGGCTAGCCCTCACAGATACGCAGTATTTT.

The chain links TRBV25-1 to TRBJ1-6; 7 bases match TRBD1. J was trimmed by 7 bases and V by 5 bases; bases with no gene match: 11. CDR3 length: 16 residues. The germline V gene has CDR1 MGHDK and CDR2 SYGVNS. CDR3 amino acids: CASSLRGRIRNSPLHF. The CDR3 nucleotides read TGTGCCAGCAGTTTAAGGGGGCGAATACGGAATTCACCCCTCCACTTT.

The chain recombines TRBV20-1 with TRBJ2-5; 9 bases are shared with TRBD1. The CDR3 consists of 16 residues. V lost 3 bases and J lost 1; bases outside the gene matches: 9. Germline V gene sequence: CDR1 DFQATT, CDR2 SNEGSKA (reference sequence). The DNA for the CDR3 is TGCAGTGCTAGTCGTACAGGGGGCGTGCTCCAAGAGACCCAGTACTTC. This encodes CSASRTGGVLQETQYF.

The CDR3 spells CASSLARTGGLYEQYF. The CDR3 coding sequence is TGTGCCAGCAGCTTAGCCCGGACGGGGGGACTTTACGAGCAGTACTTC. The V and J genes are TRBV7-9 and TRBJ2-7, with TRBD2 matching over 7 bases. The V gene end was trimmed by 0 bases and the J gene end by 4 bases; junction bases not matched to a gene: 9. This CDR3 contains 16 residues. Germline CDR1 reads SEHNR; CDR2 reads FQNEAQ (reference sequence).

The CDR3 loop is CASSQGYRNDSPLHF. CDR3 nucleotide sequence: TGTGCCAGCAGCCAAGGGTACAGGAACGATTCACCCCTCCACTTT. The chain recombines TRBV9 with TRBJ1-6; D might be TRBD1 (5 bases). The CDR3 runs 15 residues. The V end lost 4 bases, the J end lost 8 bases, and 16 bases lay between the germline ends. Germline CDR1 and CDR2: SGDLS and YYNGEE.

The chain employs TRBV6-5 and TRBJ2-7; D unclear. V shed 6 bases and J shed 0 bases, with 12 bases lying between them. Germline V gene sequence: CDR1 MNHEY, CDR2 SVGAGI. CDR3 length: 14 amino acids. The CDR3 DNA follows: TGTGCCAGCAGCCCTCGTTCTCTCTCCTACGAGCAGTACTTC. This encodes CASSPRSLSYEQYF.

This clonotype was seen more than once but under ten times. This sequence joins TRBV12-3 or TRBV12-4 and TRBJ2-2, with a tentative D call TRBD1 (5 bases). V lost 4 bases, J lost 7 bases, and 10 bases lay in between. The CDR3 is 13 amino acids. Written as DNA, the CDR3 is TGTGCCAGCAGTTCTCCAGGGAACGGGGAGCTGTTTTTT. Its translation is CASSSPGNGELFF.

V is TRBV7-9 and J is TRBJ1-5, with a possible D match to TRBD1 (5 bases). Germline lookup yields CDR1 SEHNR and CDR2 FQNEAQ (reference sequence). Trimming stripped 4 bases from V and 7 bases from J, with 14 bases between. CDR3 length equals 14 residues. The CDR3: CASSWRGSGQPQHF. The CDR3, as DNA: TGTGCCAGCAGCTGGCGGGGGTCGGGCCAGCCCCAGCATTTT.

Concerning this clonotype itself: Germline is not matched at one junction end, which may reflect a read error. The chain recombines TRBV15 with TRBJ2-5; D is uncertain. Germline V lookup: CDR1 LNHNV, CDR2 YYDKDF (reference sequence). The CDR3 has 11 amino acids. The CDR3 DNA follows: TGTGCCACCAGCAGAGTTCTGACCCGGTACTTC. Translated, it gives CATSRVLTRYF.

This clonotype has more than one count but fewer than ten. The V call is TRBV20-1, the J call TRBJ1-2; D possibly corresponds to TRBD1 (5 bases). V lost 0 bases, J lost 6 bases, and 20 bases lay in between. Germline assignment: CDR1 DFQATT and CDR2 SNEGSKA (reference sequence). This CDR3 region has 16 residues. The CDR3 spells CSAREVRRQWYNGYTF. The CDR3 DNA reads as TGCAGTGCTAGAGAGGTTCGGAGACAGTGGTACAATGGCTACACCTTC.

As for this clonotype: No conserved phenylalanine or tryptophan ends this CDR3, so it is likely a read error. V and J are TRBV12-3 or TRBV12-4 and TRBJ2-7, with D unresolved. V lost 3 bases and J lost 3, with 6 bases in between. This CDR3 is built from 12 residues. The CDR3 sequence: CASSFLYYEQYC. CDR3 DNA: TGTGCCAGCAGTTTTTTGTACTACGAGCAGTACTGC.

This clonotype was counted ten times or more. This sequence joins TRBV19 and TRBJ1-1, with D possibly matching TRBD1 (5 bases). The germline V gene encodes CDR1 LNHDA and CDR2 SQIVND (reference sequence). The CDR3 has 15 residues. V was pared by 5 bases and J by 0 bases, with 13 bases between. The CDR3 nucleotides are TGTGCCAGTAGTCCCGAGACAGCGATGAACACTGAAGCTTTCTTT. The encoded protein is CASSPETAMNTEAFF.

This clonotype was recorded a few times. CDR3 nucleotide sequence: TGCAGTGCTAGTTCGGAACAGGGGAACACTGAAGCTTTCTTT. Amino acid sequence: CSASSEQGNTEAFF. The chain carries TRBV20-1 and TRBJ1-1; D may be TRBD1 (6 bases). The germline V gene has CDR1 DFQATT and CDR2 SNEGSKA (reference sequence). The germline V and J ends were trimmed by 3 bases and 1 base, with 12 bases remaining between them. This CDR3 has 14 amino acids.

As regards this clonotype: The junction does not match germline at one end; this may be a read error. The V gene is TRBV14, the J gene TRBJ2-6; 7 bases are shared with TRBD2. CDR1 is SGHDN, CDR2 FVKESK, per germline. This CDR3 has 20 amino acids. This CDR3 is CASSQDLGEGPYSGANVLTF. CDR3 nucleotide sequence: TGTGCCAGCAGCCAAGACCTAGGGGAGGGGCCCTACTCTGGGGCAAACGTCCTGACTTTC.

This clonotype was observed many times. The gene calls are TRBV2 and TRBJ1-2; 10 nucleotides match TRBD1. With V trimmed by 6 bases and J by 7 bases, 8 bases remained unmatched. The germline V gene has CDR1 SNHLY and CDR2 FYNNEI. The CDR3 is 14 residues long. In nucleotides, the CDR3 is TGTGCCAGCAGGGTGGGACAGGGGATGGGTGGCTACACCTTC. Translated: CASRVGQGMGGYTF.

The genes are TRBV25-1 and TRBJ2-2; D ambiguous. V was cut by 11 bases and J by 6 bases, with 7 bases left in between. In germline, CDR1 is MGHDK, CDR2 SYGVNS. The CDR3 consists of 10 residues. CDR3 residues: CACHAGELFF. The CDR3, as DNA: TGTGCCTGCCACGCCGGGGAGCTGTTTTTT.

The rearrangement uses TRBV25-1 and TRBJ2-1; 15 nucleotides match TRBD2. With V trimmed by 5 bases and J by 11 bases, 10 bases remained unmatched. Germline V lookup: CDR1 MGHDK, CDR2 SYGVNS. CDR3 length equals 16 residues. CDR3 coding DNA: TGTGCCAGCAGTAGAGATCCGGGACTAGCGGGGGGCAAGCAGTTCTTC. It encodes CASSRDPGLAGGKQFF.

The chain employs TRBV7-9 and TRBJ1-6, with 11 bases lining up with TRBD1. The CDR3 extends over 14 amino acids. Looked up from germline, CDR1 is SEHNR and CDR2 is FQNEAQ (reference sequence). V lost 8 bases, J lost 11 bases, and 8 bases stayed unmatched. CDR3 loop: CASRPRTGGPPLHF. The CDR3 DNA sequence: TGTGCCAGCCGACCGCGGACAGGGGGCCCACCCCTCCACTTT.

Worth noting for this clonotype: A much larger clone differs from this one at a single base, so this may be a read error. V gene TRBV2 combines with J gene TRBJ1-3; the D gene is possibly TRBD1 (5 bases). This CDR3 comprises 14 residues. Trimming took off 1 base at V and 2 bases at J, with 6 bases between the two ends. Germline values: CDR1 SNHLY, CDR2 FYNNEI. The CDR3 sequence: CASSEGGAGNTIYF. CDR3 bases: TGTGCCAGCAGTGAAGGGGGGGCTGGAAACACCATATATTTT. The whole variable domain, filled in from reference TRBV2 and TRBJ1-3, reads EPEVTQTPSHQVTQMGQEVILRCVPISNHLYFYWYRQILGQKVEFLVSFYNNEISEKSEIFDDQFSVERPDGSNFTLKIRSTKLEDSAMYFCASSEGGAGNTIYFGEGSWLTVV.

J is TRBJ2-1 and V is TRBV25-1, with no clear D. The CDR3 runs 14 residues. The ends were cut back, 4 bases at V and 7 bases at J, with 14 bases in the middle. Germline CDR1 reads MGHDK; CDR2 reads SYGVNS. CDR3 residues: CASSAEEGGNEQFF. DNA for the CDR3: TGTGCCAGCAGTGCAGAGGAAGGTGGAAATGAGCAGTTCTTC. The full variable domain, its missing parts supplied by reference TRBV25-1 and TRBJ2-1, is EADIYQTPRYLVIGTGKKITLECSQTMGHDKMYWYQQDPGMELHLIHYSYGVNSTEKGDLSSESTVSRIRTEHFPLTLESARPSHTSQYLCASSAEEGGNEQFFGPGTRLTVL.

This clonotype was counted many times. This chain links TRBV2 with TRBJ1-2; TRBD1 might be the D (5 bases). Trimming took 4 bases from V and 1 from J, leaving 10 bases between them. The CDR3 is 14 amino acids. Germline V lookup: CDR1 SNHLY, CDR2 FYNNEI. CDR3 amino acids: CASSAQEINYGYTF. The DNA for the CDR3 is TGTGCCAGCAGTGCACAGGAGATTAACTATGGCTACACCTTC.